This passage covers 18 T cell receptor beta chains from one sample sequenced in a study of blood T cell repertoires in COVID-19. TCRdb keeps only in-frame clones here, not all; method: immunoSEQ multiplex PCR. The sample includes around 140,000 clones, approximately 87% of them seen just once. The specimen was PBMCs or T cells enriched from blood (not recorded which). Receptors originate from a man between 60 and 75 years old who had recovered from COVID-19.

About this clone itself: The same CDR3 also results from other DNA sequences found in this sample. This chain links TRBV28 with TRBJ1-2; D not certain. There are 12 residues in the CDR3. V lost 5 bases and J lost 3, with 7 bases in between. Germline-derived CDR1 and CDR2 are MDHEN and SYDVKM. The CDR3 sequence is CASSQRDYGYTF. CDR3 coding DNA: TGTGCCAGCAGTCAGCGAGACTATGGCTACACCTTC.

In nucleotides, the CDR3 is TGTGCCAGCAGCCAGGGGGGGGACTACAATGAGCAGTTCTTC. Translation gives CASSQGGDYNEQFF. The rearrangement links TRBV3-1 (or the pseudogene TRBV3-2) to TRBJ2-1; 7 bases agree with TRBD2. Germline CDR1 is LGHDT and CDR2 is YNNKEL (reference sequence). CDR3 size: 14 residues. After removal of 3 bases from V and 3 bases from J, the junction contained 2 bases not matched to a gene.

The rearrangement uses TRBV10-3 and TRBJ2-1, with TRBD2 matching over 13 bases. The CDR3 loop spans 16 amino acids. With 3 bases clipped from V and 6 bases from J, the junction kept 5 bases outside the gene matches. The germline V gene has CDR1 ENHRY and CDR2 SYGVKD. The CDR3: CAISDTTSGGANEQFF. The CDR3 bases are TGTGCCATCAGTGACACCACTAGCGGGGGGGCCAATGAGCAGTTCTTC.

The V and J genes are TRBV10-3 and TRBJ2-7; 7 nucleotides match TRBD2. From germline, CDR1 is ENHRY and CDR2 SYGVKD. This CDR3 contains 14 residues. Trimming took 5 bases from V and 5 from J; bases not matched to a gene: 9. The CDR3 protein is CAISKGLNSHEQYF. DNA for the CDR3: TGTGCCATCAGTAAGGGACTAAATTCCCACGAGCAGTACTTC.

This chain links TRBV5-6 with TRBJ2-5, with D possibly matching TRBD2 (5 bases). Between the trimmed V and J ends, which lost 4 bases and 5 bases, there was a span of 15 bases. CDR1 and CDR2 from the germline V gene are SGHDT and YYEEEE. This CDR3 is built from 14 residues. The CDR3 is CASSPGMGTETQYF. The CDR3 nucleotides are TGTGCCAGCAGCCCGGGGATGGGAACGGAGACCCAGTACTTC.

In this sample, this clone turned up a few times. V and J are TRBV11-2 and TRBJ1-1, with 8 bases fitting TRBD1. Germline V gene lookup returns CDR1 SGHAT and CDR2 FQNNGV. The CDR3 spans 14 residues. J was trimmed by 4 bases and V by 3 bases; bases with no gene match: 4. The CDR3 here is CASSFNQGATEAFF. CDR3 DNA sequence: TGTGCCAGCAGCTTTAATCAGGGGGCCACTGAAGCTTTCTTT.

The V gene is TRBV5-4, the J gene TRBJ2-1; 7 bases map to TRBD1. Germline assignment: CDR1 SGHNT and CDR2 YYREEE (reference sequence). The CDR3 length is 14 residues. V was clipped by 4 bases and J by 7 bases; unmatched bases: 8. For the CDR3, the DNA is TGTGCCAGCAGCCCGCGACAGGGTGGGAATGAGCAGTTCTTC. It codes for CASSPRQGGNEQFF.

V is TRBV10-3 and J is TRBJ1-2, with D unresolved. Trimming shortened V by 3 bases and J by 7 bases, and 9 bases separated the two germline ends. The germline CDR1 and CDR2 sequences are ENHRY and SYGVKD. This CDR3 comprises 12 residues. CDR3 residues: CAISETNPGYTF. CDR3 DNA sequence: TGTGCCATCAGTGAAACAAATCCTGGCTACACCTTC.

This chain connects TRBV28 to TRBJ2-2; 7 nucleotides match TRBD1. After removal of 5 bases from V and 5 bases from J, the junction contained 11 bases not matched to a gene. CDR1 and CDR2 (germline): MDHEN, SYDVKM. The CDR3 covers 16 residues. CDR3 loop: CASSRTPGGRTGELFF. CDR3 coding DNA: TGTGCCAGCAGTCGCACCCCAGGGGGTCGAACCGGGGAGCTGTTTTTT.

The rearrangement links TRBV7-9 to TRBJ1-6, with D possibly being TRBD1 (6 bases). CDR1 and CDR2 from the germline V gene are SEHNR and FQNEAQ (reference sequence). This CDR3 has 15 amino acids. Between the trimmed V and J ends, which lost 1 base and 8 bases, there was a span of 12 bases. For the CDR3, the DNA is TGTGCCAGCAGCTTAGTTAGGGGGAAGGATTCACCCCTCCACTTT. It encodes CASSLVRGKDSPLHF.

This chain connects TRBV25-1 to TRBJ1-1, with a tentative D call TRBD1 (6 bases). The CDR3 is 14 residues long. V was shortened by 1 base and J by 6 bases, with 12 bases between the two germline ends. From germline, CDR1 is MGHDK and CDR2 SYGVNS. The CDR3 DNA reads TGTGCCAGCAGTGAATCTTGGGGGCTCGCTGAAGCTTTCTTT. This encodes CASSESWGLAEAFF.

CDR3 in amino acids: CASSFPGAGGAFF. The CDR3 DNA follows: TGTGCCAGCAGCTTCCCAGGGGCGGGGGGAGCTTTCTTT. The chain employs TRBV5-4 and TRBJ1-1; weak D call: TRBD1 (6 bases). V lost 2 bases to trimming and J lost 10 bases, with 15 bases between them. This CDR3 contains 13 residues. Germline V CDR1 and CDR2: SGHNT, YYREEE (reference sequence).

As for this clone: Different DNA sequences within this sample yield the same CDR3. The V gene is TRBV18, the J gene TRBJ2-1; 10 bases map to TRBD2. J lost 7 bases, V lost 4 bases, and 1 base had no gene match. The germline CDR1 and CDR2 sequences are KGHSH and LQKENI. This CDR3 region has 13 residues. CDR3 protein: CASSLAGGNEQFF. For the CDR3, the DNA is TGTGCCAGCTCACTAGCGGGAGGAAATGAGCAGTTCTTC.

This sequence joins TRBV6-5 and TRBJ2-7; TRBD1 matches 9 bases. Germline V lookup: CDR1 MNHEY, CDR2 SVGAGI. The ends lost 5 bases at V and 4 bases at J; junction bases unmatched: 9. This CDR3 is 15 amino acids long. This CDR3 is CASSPSDRGRYEQYF. DNA of the CDR3: TGTGCCAGCAGTCCCTCGGACAGGGGCCGGTACGAGCAGTACTTC.

The V gene is TRBV5-6, the J gene TRBJ2-7; 9 bases align to TRBD1. CDR1 and CDR2 (germline): SGHDT, YYEEEE. V gave up 3 bases and J gave up 4 bases; unmatched junction bases: 14. CDR3 length: 17 residues. The CDR3 is CASSYLIQGAILYEQYF. In nucleotides, the CDR3 is TGTGCCAGCAGCTATTTAATACAGGGGGCGATCCTTTACGAGCAGTACTTC.

The chain joins TRBV11-2 to TRBJ2-7, with TRBD2 identical over 13 bases. Germline CDR1 is SGHAT and CDR2 is FQNNGV. Trimming at V came to 1 base and at J to 4 bases, leaving 1 base not matched to a gene. CDR3 length equals 15 residues. The CDR3 sequence: CASSLGLAGGYEQYF. CDR3 sequence (DNA): TGTGCCAGCAGCTTAGGACTAGCGGGGGGTTACGAGCAGTACTTC.

This sequence joins TRBV7-8 and TRBJ2-7; D gene uncertain. The CDR3 length is 15 residues. Trimming stripped 5 bases from V and 3 bases from J, with 17 bases between. Germline loops: CDR1 SGHVS, CDR2 FQNEAQ. The CDR3 here is CASSPGSEIYYEQYF. In DNA form, the CDR3 reads TGTGCCAGCAGCCCAGGTTCAGAGATCTACTACGAGCAGTACTTC. The variable domain in full, with the rest retrieved from reference TRBV7-8 and TRBJ2-7, is GAGVSQSPRYKVAKRGQDVALRCDPISGHVSLFWYQQALGQGPEFLTYFQNEAQLDKSGLPSDRFFAERPEGSVSTLKIQRTQQEDSAVYLCASSPGSEIYYEQYFGPGTRLTVT.

CDR3 DNA sequence: TGTGCCAGCAGCTTGGCGCGGAGCTACGAGCAGTACTTC. Protein: CASSLARSYEQYF. The chain recombines TRBV5-8 with TRBJ2-7; D is unresolved. Per germline, CDR1 SGHTS and CDR2 YDEGEE. CDR3 length equals 13 residues. With 0 bases removed from V and 3 bases from J, the gap between germline ends came to 7 bases.